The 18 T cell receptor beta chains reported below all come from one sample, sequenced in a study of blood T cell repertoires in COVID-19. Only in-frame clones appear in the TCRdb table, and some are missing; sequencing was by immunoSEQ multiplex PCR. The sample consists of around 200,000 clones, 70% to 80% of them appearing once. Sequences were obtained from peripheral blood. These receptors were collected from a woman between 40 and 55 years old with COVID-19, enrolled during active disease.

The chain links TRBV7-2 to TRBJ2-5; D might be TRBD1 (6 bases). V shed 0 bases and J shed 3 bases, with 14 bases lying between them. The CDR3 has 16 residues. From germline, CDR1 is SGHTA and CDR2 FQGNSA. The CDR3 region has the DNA TGTGCCAGCAGCTTAGCCACAGGGTACCCAAAAGAGACCCAGTACTTC. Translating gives CASSLATGYPKETQYF.

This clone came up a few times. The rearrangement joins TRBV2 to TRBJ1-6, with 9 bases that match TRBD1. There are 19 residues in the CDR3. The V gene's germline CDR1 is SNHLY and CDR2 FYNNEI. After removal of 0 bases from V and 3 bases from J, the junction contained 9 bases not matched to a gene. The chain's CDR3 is CASSEAGTGRQYYNSPLHF. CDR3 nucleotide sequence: TGTGCCAGCAGTGAAGCCGGGACAGGGCGTCAATACTATAATTCACCCCTCCACTTT. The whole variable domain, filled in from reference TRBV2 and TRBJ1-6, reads EPEVTQTPSHQVTQMGQEVILRCVPISNHLYFYWYRQILGQKVEFLVSFYNNEISEKSEIFDDQFSVERPDGSNFTLKIRSTKLEDSAMYFCASSEAGTGRQYYNSPLHFGNGTRLTVT.

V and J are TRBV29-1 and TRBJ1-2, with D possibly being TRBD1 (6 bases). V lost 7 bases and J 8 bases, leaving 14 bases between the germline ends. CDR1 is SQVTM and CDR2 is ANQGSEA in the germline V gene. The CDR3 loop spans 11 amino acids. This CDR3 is CSGLQGWGYTF. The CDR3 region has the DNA TGCAGCGGCCTACAGGGTTGGGGCTACACCTTC.

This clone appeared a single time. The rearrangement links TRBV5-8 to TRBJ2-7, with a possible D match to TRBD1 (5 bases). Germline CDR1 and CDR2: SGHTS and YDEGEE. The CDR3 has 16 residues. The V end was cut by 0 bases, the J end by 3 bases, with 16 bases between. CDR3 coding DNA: TGTGCCAGCAGCTTGGGGGGCACAGGAAGCTTCTACGAGCAGTACTTC. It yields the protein CASSLGGTGSFYEQYF.

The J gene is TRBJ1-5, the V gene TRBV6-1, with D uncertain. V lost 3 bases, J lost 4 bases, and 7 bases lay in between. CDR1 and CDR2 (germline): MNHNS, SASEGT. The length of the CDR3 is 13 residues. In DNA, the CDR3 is TGTGCCAGCAGTGAGGGCAGAAATCAGCCCCAGCATTTT. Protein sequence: CASSEGRNQPQHF.

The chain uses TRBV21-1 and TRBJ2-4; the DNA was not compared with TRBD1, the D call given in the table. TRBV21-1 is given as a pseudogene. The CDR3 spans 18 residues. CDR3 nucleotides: TGTGCCAGCAGCAAAGATCTAAGGGCTGGGGACAGGGGGAACATTCAGTACTTC. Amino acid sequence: CASSKDLRAGDRGNIQYF.

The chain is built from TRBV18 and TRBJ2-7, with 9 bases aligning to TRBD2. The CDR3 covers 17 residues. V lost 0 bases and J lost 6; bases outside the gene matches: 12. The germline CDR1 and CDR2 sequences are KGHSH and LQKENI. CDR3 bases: TGTGCCAGCTCACCACCGCGCAGCGGGAGGTCCCCTGTCGAGCAGTACTTC. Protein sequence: CASSPPRSGRSPVEQYF.

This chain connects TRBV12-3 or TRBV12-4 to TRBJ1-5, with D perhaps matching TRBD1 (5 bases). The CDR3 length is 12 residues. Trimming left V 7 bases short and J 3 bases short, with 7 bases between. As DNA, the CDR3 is TGTGCCAGCATAGGGGTCAATCAGCCCCAGCATTTT. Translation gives CASIGVNQPQHF.

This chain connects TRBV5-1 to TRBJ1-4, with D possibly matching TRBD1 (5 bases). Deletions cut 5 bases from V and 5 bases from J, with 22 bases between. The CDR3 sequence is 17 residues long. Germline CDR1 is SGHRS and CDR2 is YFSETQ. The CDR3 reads CASRPERWGDPNEKLFF. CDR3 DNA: TGCGCCAGCAGGCCGGAGCGTTGGGGGGATCCCAATGAAAAACTGTTTTTT.

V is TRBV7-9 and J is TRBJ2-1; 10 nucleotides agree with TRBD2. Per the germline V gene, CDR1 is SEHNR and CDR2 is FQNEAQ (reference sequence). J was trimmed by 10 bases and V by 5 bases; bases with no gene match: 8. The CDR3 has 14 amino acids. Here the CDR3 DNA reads TGTGCCAGCAGCCCCCAGCGGGAGGGCCTAGAGCAGTTCTTC. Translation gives CASSPQREGLEQFF.

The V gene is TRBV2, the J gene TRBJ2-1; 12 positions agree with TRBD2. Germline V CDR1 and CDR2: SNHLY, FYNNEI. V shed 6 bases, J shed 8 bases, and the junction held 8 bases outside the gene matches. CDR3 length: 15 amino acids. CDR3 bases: TGTGCCAGCAGCATTGTACTAGCGGGAGGCCATGAGCAGTTCTTC. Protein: CASSIVLAGGHEQFF.

The CDR3 loop is CASGLSGGTGELFF. In DNA, the CDR3 is TGTGCTAGTGGTTTGAGTGGGGGGACCGGGGAGCTGTTTTTT. This chain connects TRBV12-5 to TRBJ2-2; a possible D gene is TRBD2 (6 bases). The length of the CDR3 is 14 residues. Germline CDR1 LGHNT, CDR2 FRNRAP. The ends were cut back, 2 bases at V and 5 bases at J, with 9 bases in the middle.

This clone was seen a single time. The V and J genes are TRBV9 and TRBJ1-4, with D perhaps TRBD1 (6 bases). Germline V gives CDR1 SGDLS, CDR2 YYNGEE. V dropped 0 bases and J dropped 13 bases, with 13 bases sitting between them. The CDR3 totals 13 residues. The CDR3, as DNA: TGTGCCAGCAGCGTAGGGGACGGGACACGACTGTTTTTT. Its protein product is CASSVGDGTRLFF. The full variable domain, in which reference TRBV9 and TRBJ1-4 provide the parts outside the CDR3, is DSGVTQTPKHLITATGQRVTLRCSPRSGDLSVYWYQQSLDQGLQFLIQYYNGEERAKGNILERFSAQQFPDLHSELNLSSLELGDSALYFCASSVGDGTRLFFGSGTQLSVL.

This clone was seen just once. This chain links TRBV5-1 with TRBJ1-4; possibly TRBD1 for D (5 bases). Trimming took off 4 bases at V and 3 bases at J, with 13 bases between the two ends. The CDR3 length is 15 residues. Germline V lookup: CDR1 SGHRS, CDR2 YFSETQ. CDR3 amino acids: CASSQVGASNEKLFF. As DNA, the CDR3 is TGCGCCAGCAGCCAAGTAGGGGCCTCTAATGAAAAACTGTTTTTT.

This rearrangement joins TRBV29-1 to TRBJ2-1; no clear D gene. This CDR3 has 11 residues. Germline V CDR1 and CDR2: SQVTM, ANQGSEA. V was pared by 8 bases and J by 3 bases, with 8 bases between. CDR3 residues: CSWSIYNEQFF. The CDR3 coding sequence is TGCAGCTGGAGTATCTACAATGAGCAGTTCTTC.

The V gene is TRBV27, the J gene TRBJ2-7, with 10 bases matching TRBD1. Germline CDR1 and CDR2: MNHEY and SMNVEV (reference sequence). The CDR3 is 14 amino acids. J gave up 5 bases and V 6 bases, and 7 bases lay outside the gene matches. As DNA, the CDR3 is TGTGCCAGCAGACAGGACAGGGGGTTCAACGAGCAGTACTTC. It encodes CASRQDRGFNEQYF.

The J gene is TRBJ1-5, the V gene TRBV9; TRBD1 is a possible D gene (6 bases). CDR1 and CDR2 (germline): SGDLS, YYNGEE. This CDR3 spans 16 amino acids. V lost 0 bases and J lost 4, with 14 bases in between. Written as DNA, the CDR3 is TGTGCCAGCAGCGTAGTCGAGCGGACAGTGAATCAGCCCCAGCATTTT. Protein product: CASSVVERTVNQPQHF.

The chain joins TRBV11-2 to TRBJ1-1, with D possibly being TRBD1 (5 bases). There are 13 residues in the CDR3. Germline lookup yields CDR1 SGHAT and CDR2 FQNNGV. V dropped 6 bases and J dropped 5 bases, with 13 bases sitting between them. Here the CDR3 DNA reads TGTGCCAGCAGGTTCAGGGATTCGACTGAAGCTTTCTTT. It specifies CASRFRDSTEAFF.